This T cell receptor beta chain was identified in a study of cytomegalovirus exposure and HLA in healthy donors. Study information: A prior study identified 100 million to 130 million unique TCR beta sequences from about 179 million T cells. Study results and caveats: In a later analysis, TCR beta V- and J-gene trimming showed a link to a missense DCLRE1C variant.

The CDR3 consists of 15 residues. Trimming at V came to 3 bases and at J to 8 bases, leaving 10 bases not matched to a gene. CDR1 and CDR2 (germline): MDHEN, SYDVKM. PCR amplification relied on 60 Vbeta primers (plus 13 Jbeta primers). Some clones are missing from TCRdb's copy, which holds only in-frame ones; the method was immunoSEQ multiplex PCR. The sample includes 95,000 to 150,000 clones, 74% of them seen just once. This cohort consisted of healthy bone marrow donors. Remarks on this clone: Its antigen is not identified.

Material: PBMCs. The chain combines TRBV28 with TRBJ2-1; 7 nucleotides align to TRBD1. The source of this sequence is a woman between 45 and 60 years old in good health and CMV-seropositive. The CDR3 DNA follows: TGTGCCAGCAGTTTCATGGGACAGCTTAGCGATGAGCAGTTCTTC. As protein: CASSFMGQLSDEQFF.